These T cell receptor beta chains were read from a single sample in a study of cytomegalovirus exposure and HLA in healthy donors. Repertoires were generated with immunoSEQ multiplex PCR, while TCRdb's copy carries only in-frame clones and drops some. The sample contains about 180,000 clones, about four fifths of which appear only once. The specimen was PBMCs. Receptor source: a woman aged 45-60 years in good health and CMV-seronegative. Both conserved end residues are part of each CDR3. Each record gives: D gene, J gene, V gene, clone size, CDR3 protein, CDR3 DNA. D genes are given only for firm matches. Clone sizes are given selectively: once, few, many, or a class where the clone is expanded.

>TRBD2|TRBJ2-5|TRBV5-1|NA
CASSYSGGSQETQYF
TGCGCCAGCAGCTACAGCGGGGGCTCCCAAGAGACCCAGTACTTC
>TRBD1|TRBJ1-6|TRBV9|NA
CASSSRTGGNSPLHF
TGTGCCAGCAGCTCTCGGACAGGGGGGAATTCACCCCTCCACTTT
>TRBD2|TRBJ2-1|TRBV2|once
CASSEEASGLLEQFF
TGTGCCAGCAGTGAAGAAGCTAGCGGGCTATTGGAGCAGTTCTTC
>TRBD1|TRBJ2-7|TRBV27|NA
CASSSGQGTPYEQYF
TGTGCCAGCAGTTCGGGACAGGGCACACCCTACGAGCAGTACTTC
>NA|TRBJ2-7|TRBV4-3|NA
CASSQDLRGSYEQYF
TGCGCCAGCAGCCAAGATCTACGGGGTTCCTACGAGCAGTACTTC
>TRBD1|TRBJ1-1|TRBV29-1|NA
CSASGQRNTEAFF
TGCAGCGCTTCGGGACAGCGGAACACTGAAGCTTTCTTT
>NA|TRBJ2-7|TRBV28|NA
CASSPPLGREQYF
TGTGCCAGCAGTCCCCCCTTGGGGCGCGAGCAGTACTTC
>NA|TRBJ1-1|TRBV15|NA
CATSRDRGGMKAFF
TGTGCCACCAGCAGAGATCGGGGAGGCATGAAGGCTTTCTTT
>NA|TRBJ2-2|TRBV7-9|NA
CASSSAGRNTGELFF
TGTGCCAGCAGCTCAGCCGGGAGGAACACCGGGGAGCTGTTTTTT
>NA|TRBJ2-7|TRBV5-1|NA
CASSPTLRSGSYEQYF
TGCGCCAGCAGCCCCACGCTCCGGAGTGGGTCCTACGAGCAGTACTTC
>TRBD2|TRBJ2-1|TRBV28|NA
CASSFWRGGENGDEQFF
TGTGCCAGCAGTTTCTGGCGGGGGGGAGAGAATGGGGATGAGCAGTTCTTC
>NA|TRBJ2-7|TRBV9|NA
CASSGAGTSYEQYF
TGTGCCAGCAGCGGAGCCGGGACAAGCTACGAGCAGTACTTC
>NA|TRBJ1-1|TRBV6-5|NA
CASSLEQGYTEAFF
TGTGCCAGCAGTTTAGAGCAGGGGTACACTGAAGCTTTCTTT
>NA|TRBJ2-1|TRBV27|NA
CASSGLPSYNEQFF
TGTGCCAGCAGCGGACTCCCCTCCTACAATGAGCAGTTCTTC
>NA|TRBJ1-1|TRBV5-1|NA
CASSSDPGAGTEAFF
TGCGCCAGCAGCTCGGACCCAGGGGCCGGCACTGAAGCTTTCTTT
>NA|TRBJ1-2|TRBV18|NA
CASSPPGVQGPSF
TGTGCCAGCTCCCCACCCGGGGTACAAGGTCCCAGCTTC
>NA|TRBJ1-1|TRBV6-1|few
CASSEIGTEAFF
TGTGCCAGCAGTGAAATCGGCACTGAAGCTTTCTTT
>TRBD2|TRBJ2-1|TRBV15|NA
CATSRDRSGGPIYNEQFF
TGTGCCACCAGCAGAGATCGGAGCGGGGGCCCCATTTACAATGAGCAGTTCTTC
>NA|TRBJ1-1|TRBV2|once
CASRQGTEAFF
TGTGCCAGCAGGCAGGGCACTGAAGCTTTCTTT
>NA|TRBJ1-2|TRBV13|NA
CASSLFRDSRYTF
TGTGCCAGCAGCTTATTTCGGGACTCGCGCTACACCTTC
>TRBD1|TRBJ1-1|TRBV28|NA
CASRKGQMNTEAFF
TGTGCCAGCAGGAAGGGACAGATGAACACTGAAGCTTTCTTT